The next 28 T cell receptor beta chains were all read from a single sample in a study of long-term antiretroviral therapy in people with HIV. Assay version v3.0 of immunoSEQ was used, and it was run at survey level. Sequencing used immunoSEQ multiplex PCR; TCRdb keeps in-frame clones, though not all of them. The sample has roughly 12,000 clones, 65% to 85% seen once. The sample consisted of unsorted PBMCs, taken 3.4 years after starting antiretroviral therapy. The source is a man in his forties or fifties with HIV.

J is TRBJ2-7 and V is TRBV28, with TRBD2 as a possible D gene (7 bases). The CDR3 contains 17 residues. Germline CDR1 is MDHEN and CDR2 is SYDVKM. With 3 bases removed from V and 2 bases from J, the gap between germline ends came to 20 bases. CDR3 DNA sequence: TGTGCCAGCAGTTTTCCGAAAGGGGGGGATGGCACCTACGAGCAGTACTTC. As protein: CASSFPKGGDGTYEQYF.

The J gene is TRBJ2-7, the V gene TRBV7-6; either TRBD1 or TRBD2 may fit D (5 bases each). V gave up 3 bases and J gave up 6 bases, with 21 bases separating them. CDR1 SGHVS and CDR2 FNYEAQ come from the germline V gene. CDR3 length equals 16 residues. The CDR3 loop is CASSFLGPGAGGEQYF. The CDR3 coding sequence is TGTGCCAGCAGCTTCCTAGGGCCCGGGGCCGGAGGCGAGCAGTACTTC.

This sequence joins TRBV18 and TRBJ1-5; D remains unclear. The CDR3 length is 14 residues. Trimming left V 1 base short and J 7 bases short, with 11 bases between. The V gene's germline CDR1 is KGHSH and CDR2 LQKENI. CDR3 in amino acids: CASSPQGGEQPQHF. CDR3 sequence (DNA): TGTGCCAGCTCACCACAGGGCGGTGAACAGCCCCAGCATTTT.

The chain recombines TRBV4-3 with TRBJ1-1; no firm D call. Germline loops: CDR1 LGHNA, CDR2 YSLEER. The CDR3 covers 13 residues. V lost 0 bases to trimming and J lost 5 bases, with 7 bases between them. The CDR3 bases are TGCGCCAGCAGCCAAGATTCCAGGACTGAAGCTTTCTTT. It specifies CASSQDSRTEAFF.

In its sample, this clone ranks as medium-sized. The rearrangement joins TRBV4-2 to TRBJ2-7; D might be TRBD2 (5 bases). Trimming stripped 0 bases from V and 5 bases from J, with 17 bases between. The CDR3 is made up of 16 amino acids. Germline V gene sequence: CDR1 LGHNA, CDR2 YNFKEQ. CDR3 nucleotide sequence: TGTGCCAGCAGCCAAGACCTTTCTAGAGGGCGGGACGAGCAGTACTTC. It is translated as CASSQDLSRGRDEQYF.

This rearrangement joins TRBV7-2 to TRBJ2-1; TRBD2 matches 11 bases. Germline V gene sequence: CDR1 SGHTA, CDR2 FQGNSA. The junction had 10 bases not matched to a gene; V was cut back by 5 bases and J by 13 bases. The CDR3 is made up of 14 amino acids. In nucleotides, the CDR3 is TGTGCCAGCAGCAAGACTAGCGGGACTCCAACCCAGTTCTTC. It translates to CASSKTSGTPTQFF.

This clone has a handful of counts. The chain combines TRBV19 with TRBJ1-5, with unresolved D. Germline V CDR1 and CDR2: LNHDA, SQIVND (reference sequence). This CDR3 has 15 amino acids. V was shortened by 0 bases and J by 4 bases, with 10 bases between the two germline ends. The CDR3 reads CASSIDGSPNQPQHF. The CDR3 DNA follows: TGTGCCAGTAGTATAGACGGTTCGCCTAATCAGCCCCAGCATTTT.

This CDR3 is CASRGGLPRGYGYTF. The DNA for the CDR3 is TGTGCCAGTAGGGGAGGACTTCCTCGGGGCTATGGCTACACCTTC. The chain couples TRBV19 to TRBJ1-2; no clear D gene. The germline V gene encodes CDR1 LNHDA and CDR2 SQIVND (reference sequence). This CDR3 is 15 amino acids long. The germline V and J ends were trimmed by 6 bases and 4 bases, with 18 bases remaining between them.

This clone has just a few counts. This chain links TRBV4-3 with TRBJ2-1; TRBD2 aligns across 8 bases. This CDR3 comprises 18 residues. The V and J ends lost 0 bases and 5 bases, in that order; junction bases with no gene match: 12. The germline V gene encodes CDR1 LGHNA and CDR2 YSLEER. Written as DNA, the CDR3 is TGCGCCAGCAGCCAAGAGGGTGAAGCGGGAGTCCGGAACAATGAGCAGTTCTTC. Protein product: CASSQEGEAGVRNNEQFF.

V gene TRBV7-8 combines with J gene TRBJ1-4; D perhaps matches TRBD1 (5 bases). V was trimmed by 5 bases and J by 8 bases, leaving 18 bases between them. Germline lookup yields CDR1 SGHVS and CDR2 FQNEAQ. The CDR3 sequence is 15 residues long. The DNA for the CDR3 is TGTGCCAGCAGCACACATCAGGGTCCCCAAGAAAAACTGTTTTTT. Translated: CASSTHQGPQEKLFF.

This rearrangement joins TRBV7-3 to TRBJ2-1, with 9 positions matching TRBD1. The CDR3 consists of 16 residues. V lost 5 bases and J lost 8; bases outside the gene matches: 13. Germline V gene sequence: CDR1 SGHTA, CDR2 FQGTGA. The CDR3 reads CASSAPGQGSRDEQFF. CDR3 bases: TGTGCCAGCAGCGCCCCAGGACAGGGGTCACGGGATGAGCAGTTCTTC.

The V gene is TRBV5-1, the J gene TRBJ1-2, with D uncertain. Trimming removed 4 bases from V and 5 bases from J, with 12 bases in between. Germline CDR1 and CDR2: SGHRS and YFSETQ. The CDR3 is made up of 13 amino acids. The CDR3 here is CASSPGWSYGYTF. CDR3 DNA sequence: TGCGCCAGCAGCCCTGGGTGGTCTTATGGCTACACCTTC.

The chain has TRBV19 and TRBJ1-4, with D unresolved. Trimming took off 8 bases at V and 14 bases at J, with 12 bases between the two ends. From germline, CDR1 is LNHDA and CDR2 SQIVND (reference sequence). CDR3 size: 10 residues. CDR3 nucleotides: TGTGCCAGTGGAGAATTAAGGCTGTTTTTT. It is translated as CASGELRLFF.

This rearrangement joins TRBV11-1 to TRBJ2-3, with D possibly being TRBD2 (6 bases). This CDR3 region has 14 residues. Trimming removed 1 base from V and 3 bases from J, with 8 bases in between. CDR1 and CDR2 from the germline V gene are SGHAT and FQDESV (reference sequence). This CDR3 reads CASSLGLATDTQYF. CDR3 nucleotides: TGTGCCAGCAGCTTAGGTCTAGCGACAGATACGCAGTATTTT. Full variable domain (rest looked up from reference TRBV11-1 and TRBJ2-3): EAEVAQSPRYKITEKSQAVAFWCDPISGHATLYWYRQILGQGPELLVQFQDESVVDDSQLPKDRFSAERLKGVDSTLKIQPAELGDSAMYLCASSLGLATDTQYFGPGTRLTVL.

This sequence joins TRBV27 and TRBJ2-1; tentative D call: TRBD2 (6 bases). Trimming shortened V by 5 bases and J by 7 bases, and 24 bases separated the two germline ends. CDR3 size: 17 residues. In germline, CDR1 is MNHEY, CDR2 SMNVEV (reference sequence). The CDR3 region has the DNA TGTGCCAGCAGTCCCCACCCCAGACTAGGGGTAATTAATGAGCAGTTCTTC. Translation gives CASSPHPRLGVINEQFF.

The chain carries TRBV29-1 and TRBJ1-3, with D perhaps TRBD1 (6 bases). V gave up 4 bases and J gave up 3 bases, with 13 bases separating them. Germline CDR1 is SQVTM and CDR2 is ANQGSEA. The CDR3 totals 14 residues. CDR3 amino acids: CSVGLGAIGNTIYF. CDR3 bases: TGCAGCGTTGGTTTGGGGGCCATTGGAAACACCATATATTTT. The full variable domain, completed using reference TRBV29-1 and TRBJ1-3, is SAVISQKPSRDICQRGTSLTIQCQVDSQVTMMFWYRQQPGQSLTLIATANQGSEATYESGFVIDKFPISRPNLTFSTLTVSNMSPEDSSIYLCSVGLGAIGNTIYFGEGSWLTVV.

The rearrangement joins TRBV10-3 to TRBJ2-2; no reliable D call. The germline V and J ends were trimmed by 0 bases and 6 bases, with 11 bases remaining between them. This CDR3 comprises 15 residues. The germline V gene has CDR1 ENHRY and CDR2 SYGVKD. CDR3 in amino acids: CAISESTPAAGELFF. As DNA, the CDR3 is TGTGCCATCAGTGAGTCAACCCCTGCCGCCGGGGAGCTGTTTTTT.

This chain connects TRBV10-3 to TRBJ2-5; tentatively, D is TRBD1 (6 bases). Trimming stripped 8 bases from V and 3 bases from J, with 13 bases between. Germline loops: CDR1 ENHRY, CDR2 SYGVKD. The length of the CDR3 is 13 residues. Here the CDR3 reads CAIGEQGEETQYF. Here the CDR3 DNA reads TGTGCCATCGGGGAACAGGGAGAAGAGACCCAGTACTTC.

Here the CDR3 reads CASSVGLAASYNEQFF. For the CDR3, the DNA is TGTGCCAGCAGTGTGGGACTAGCGGCCTCCTACAATGAGCAGTTCTTC. The V call is TRBV6-1, the J call TRBJ2-1; 11 bases match TRBD2. Trimming took 4 bases from V and 0 from J; bases not matched to a gene: 2. Germline CDR1 is MNHNS and CDR2 is SASEGT. The CDR3 has 16 amino acids.

V is TRBV4-3 and J is TRBJ2-6; D uncertain. Germline CDR1 reads LGHNA; CDR2 reads YSLEER. CDR3 length: 16 residues. The V end was cut by 2 bases, the J end by 11 bases, with 19 bases between. CDR3 nucleotides: TGCGCCAGCAGCCAAACCTTAGCTGGCAGGCGTGACGTCCTGACTTTC. Its translation: CASSQTLAGRRDVLTF.

This chain connects TRBV7-2 to TRBJ2-2; D call uncertain. Germline V gives CDR1 SGHTA, CDR2 FQGNSA. V was trimmed by 1 base and J by 0 bases, leaving 6 bases between them. The CDR3 covers 15 residues. CDR3 coding DNA: TGTGCCAGCAGCTTAGATCGGACGAACACCGGGGAGCTGTTTTTT. This codes for CASSLDRTNTGELFF.

The gene calls are TRBV7-3 and TRBJ2-1; 10 bases agree with TRBD2. J lost 0 bases, V lost 8 bases, and 13 bases had no gene match. This CDR3 has 18 amino acids. CDR1 is SGHTA, CDR2 FQGTGA, per germline. The DNA for the CDR3 is TGTGCCAGCGGATCCATGGGACTAGCGTCGAGCTCCTACAATGAGCAGTTCTTC. The encoded protein is CASGSMGLASSSYNEQFF.

The rearrangement uses TRBV18 and TRBJ2-1; 10 bases are shared with TRBD1. The junction had 8 bases not matched to a gene; V was cut back by 8 bases and J by 7 bases. CDR1 and CDR2 from the germline V gene are KGHSH and LQKENI. There are 14 residues in the CDR3. The CDR3 region is CASVSGTGENEQFF. The CDR3 coding sequence is TGTGCCAGCGTATCGGGGACAGGGGAGAATGAGCAGTTCTTC.

This clone has just one count. This chain joins TRBV2 and TRBJ2-2, with unresolved D. From germline, CDR1 is SNHLY and CDR2 FYNNEI. There are 13 residues in the CDR3. Trimming shortened V by 4 bases and J by 0 bases, and 3 bases separated the two germline ends. In DNA form, the CDR3 reads TGTGCCAGCAGTGTTACGAACACCGGGGAGCTGTTTTTT. It is translated as CASSVTNTGELFF.

V is TRBV9 and J is TRBJ2-1; D remains ambiguous. CDR1 and CDR2 (germline): SGDLS, YYNGEE. V dropped 0 bases and J dropped 2 bases, with 3 bases sitting between them. This CDR3 contains 13 residues. CDR3 nucleotide sequence: TGTGCCAGCAGCGTAGGAGCCTACAATGAGCAGTTCTTC. Translated, it gives CASSVGAYNEQFF.

The genes are TRBV6-1 and TRBJ2-3; 10 bases match TRBD1. In germline, CDR1 is MNHNS, CDR2 SASEGT. The trim removed 6 bases at V and 6 bases at J, leaving 6 bases unmatched. The CDR3 contains 14 residues. The CDR3 DNA is TGTGCCAGCAGGGGGACAGGGGCTATGGATACGCAGTATTTT. Protein product: CASRGTGAMDTQYF.

This chain joins TRBV10-3 and TRBJ2-2, with D possibly TRBD2 on 7 matching bases. Germline V gives CDR1 ENHRY, CDR2 SYGVKD. The CDR3 extends over 16 amino acids. With 2 bases removed from V and 1 base from J, the gap between germline ends came to 11 bases. The CDR3 DNA reads as TGTGCCATCAGTGAGGGACAGCGGGGGAACACCGGGGAGCTGTTTTTT. Translated: CAISEGQRGNTGELFF.

The V call is TRBV25-1, the J call TRBJ2-5, with 9 bases lining up with TRBD1. There are 17 residues in the CDR3. CDR1 is MGHDK, CDR2 SYGVNS, per germline. Germline trimming cut 0 bases from V and 5 bases from J; bases unmatched to any gene: 10. CDR3 loop: CASSEYNWDREGETQYF. DNA of the CDR3: TGTGCCAGCAGTGAATATAATTGGGACAGGGAAGGGGAGACCCAGTACTTC.